The rows below give T cell receptor beta chains drawn from one sample of a study of blood T cell repertoires in COVID-19. The repertoire was sequenced with immunoSEQ multiplex PCR; TCRdb's copy has only in-frame clones and lacks some. The data contain some 340,000 clones, 85% to 95% of them singletons. Sequenced input: PBMCs or T cells enriched from blood (not recorded which). These receptors all come from a woman aged 30 to 39 who had been exposed to COVID-19. CDR3s include the opening cysteine and the closing phenylalanine or tryptophan. D genes are given only for firm matches. Clone size is stated in some rows and not others, as once, few, many or a class when expanded.

d_call	v_call	j_call	clone_size	cdr3_aa	cdr3_nt
TRBD1	TRBV6-5	TRBJ1-5	-	CASGTVTNQPQHF	TGTGCCAGCGGGACAGTAACCAATCAGCCCCAGCATTTT
-	TRBV25-1	TRBJ1-5	-	CASSEGPGLAQHF	TGTGCCAGCAGTGAGGGGCCAGGGCTGGCCCAGCATTTT
TRBD1	TRBV4-1	TRBJ1-3	-	CASSQARDRVSGNTIYF	TGCGCCAGCAGCCAAGCCCGAGACAGGGTGTCTGGAAACACCATATATTTT
-	TRBV2	TRBJ1-3	-	CASSESGGSGNTIYF	TGTGCCAGCAGTGAATCGGGGGGAAGCGGAAACACCATATATTTT
-	TRBV5-4	TRBJ1-6	once	CASSLTGGGNSPLHF	TGTGCCAGCAGCTTGACAGGTGGTGGGAATTCACCCCTCCACTTT
TRBD1	TRBV10-3	TRBJ2-7	-	CAISDDRVSYEQYF	TGTGCCATCAGTGATGACAGGGTTTCCTACGAGCAGTACTTC
TRBD1	TRBV29-1	TRBJ1-3	-	CSADRGSGNTIYF	TGCAGCGCTGACAGGGGCTCTGGAAACACCATATATTTT
TRBD1	TRBV29-1	TRBJ2-3	-	CSVAGLDRGTSTDTQYF	TGCAGCGTTGCGGGTTTGGACAGGGGGACGAGCACAGATACGCAGTATTTT
-	TRBV5-1	TRBJ1-4	-	CASSFGQSNEKLFF	TGCGCCAGCAGCTTTGGACAGAGTAATGAAAAACTGTTTTTT
TRBD1	TRBV2	TRBJ1-1	-	CASSKATGGSNTEAFF	TGTGCCAGCAGTAAGGCAACAGGGGGTTCGAACACTGAAGCTTTCTTT
-	TRBV13	TRBJ1-3	-	CASSLEQGRPGNTIYF	TGTGCCAGCAGCTTAGAACAGGGTCGGCCTGGAAACACCATATATTTT
-	TRBV5-1	TRBJ2-1	-	CASSLVSDEQFF	TGCGCCAGCAGCTTGGTCAGCGATGAGCAGTTCTTC
-	TRBV19	TRBJ2-5	-	CASSMRSRRETQYF	TGTGCCAGTAGTATGAGGTCCCGGAGGGAGACCCAGTACTTC
TRBD1	TRBV19	TRBJ2-7	-	CASSWGQGTYEQYF	TGTGCCAGTAGTTGGGGACAGGGGACCTACGAGCAGTACTTC
-	TRBV5-1	TRBJ2-3	-	CASSFPGTDTQYF	TGCGCCAGCAGCTTCCCCGGCACAGATACGCAGTATTTT
-	TRBV5-1	TRBJ2-2	-	CASSLEQGYTGELFF	TGCGCCAGCAGCTTGGAACAGGGATATACCGGGGAGCTGTTTTTT
-	TRBV7-2	TRBJ2-3	-	CASSSPPGTSTDTQYF	TGTGCCAGCAGCTCCCCCCCGGGAACTAGCACAGATACGCAGTATTTT
-	TRBV6-5	TRBJ2-7	-	CASSPPYRSEQYF	TGTGCCAGCAGCCCCCCCTACAGATCCGAGCAGTACTTC
-	TRBV7-2	TRBJ2-7	-	CASSLGFGRKRGEQYF	TGTGCCAGCAGCTTAGGGTTTGGACGCAAAAGGGGCGAGCAGTACTTC
-	TRBV15	TRBJ1-1	-	CATKARGGDMNTEAFF	TGTGCCACCAAAGCAAGGGGAGGAGACATGAACACTGAAGCTTTCTTT
-	TRBV9	TRBJ1-1	-	CASTQGLNTEAFF	TGTGCCAGCACCCAGGGACTTAACACTGAAGCTTTCTTT
TRBD2	TRBV3-1/TRBV3-2	TRBJ2-1	-	CASSPRGGAYNEQFF	TGTGCCAGCAGCCCGCGGGGGGGAGCCTACAATGAGCAGTTCTTC
TRBD2	TRBV7-9	TRBJ2-3	-	CATRPGTSGVSGTDTQYF	TGTGCCACCCGCCCTGGGACTAGCGGGGTATCGGGCACAGATACGCAGTATTTT
-	TRBV7-9	TRBJ1-2	-	CATPGILYYGYTF	TGTGCCACCCCGGGGATACTCTACTATGGCTACACCTTC
-	TRBV6-4	TRBJ1-2	-	CASSEGAGYGYTF	TGTGCCAGCAGTGAGGGGGCTGGGTATGGCTACACCTTC
TRBD2	TRBV4-2	TRBJ2-3	-	CASSLRSGGHTDTQYF	TGTGCCAGCAGCCTCAGGAGCGGGGGCCACACAGATACGCAGTATTTT
-	TRBV6-8	TRBJ2-2	-	CASSYLGRANTGELFF	TGTGCCAGCAGTTACCTCGGCAGGGCGAACACCGGGGAGCTGTTTTTT
-	TRBV6-5	TRBJ2-3	-	CASSLSGFTDTQYF	TGTGCCAGCAGTTTGTCGGGGTTCACAGATACGCAGTATTTT
TRBD1	TRBV2	TRBJ1-1	-	CASSARQGMTEAFF	TGTGCCAGCAGTGCCAGACAGGGGATGACTGAAGCTTTCTTT
-	TRBV7-2	TRBJ1-5	-	CASQGGADQPQHF	TGTGCCTCTCAGGGCGGGGCGGATCAGCCCCAGCATTTT
-	TRBV19	TRBJ1-4	-	CASSMLEKLFF	TGTGCCAGTAGTATGCTAGAAAAACTGTTTTTT
-	TRBV7-3	TRBJ1-1	-	CASSSRLGTEAFF	TGTGCCAGCAGCTCTCGACTGGGCACTGAAGCTTTCTTT
-	TRBV5-1	TRBJ1-2	-	CASSFQGQPNYGYTF	TGCGCCAGCAGCTTCCAAGGACAACCGAACTATGGCTACACCTTC
TRBD2	TRBV5-3	TRBJ2-1	-	CARSPGLANEQFF	TGTGCCAGAAGCCCGGGACTAGCGAATGAGCAGTTCTTC
-	TRBV29-1	TRBJ1-2	-	CSVGSSRGARDYGYTF	TGCAGCGTGGGGTCATCCCGGGGGGCGAGAGACTATGGCTACACCTTC
-	TRBV5-1	TRBJ2-3	-	CASSPPSTAMVSDTQYF	TGCGCCAGCAGCCCCCCTTCTACCGCTATGGTTTCAGATACGCAGTATTTT
TRBD1	TRBV13	TRBJ2-7	-	CASSSSTGTGTYGEQYF	TGTGCCAGCAGTTCTTCAACCGGGACAGGGACCTATGGGGAGCAGTACTTC
TRBD1	TRBV7-8	TRBJ2-7	-	CASSPRDSSYEQYF	TGTGCCAGCAGCCCCCGGGACAGCTCCTACGAGCAGTACTTC
-	TRBV5-8	TRBJ1-4	-	CASSLGVEKLFF	TGTGCCAGCAGCTTAGGGGTTGAAAAACTGTTTTTT
-	TRBV27	TRBJ2-5	-	CASSLQGLYQETQYF	TGTGCCAGCAGTTTGCAGGGGCTGTACCAAGAGACCCAGTACTTC
TRBD1	TRBV4-2	TRBJ2-2	-	CASSQGRGQTGELFF	TGTGCCAGCAGCCAAGGCAGGGGGCAAACCGGGGAGCTGTTTTTT
-	TRBV7-9	TRBJ1-6	-	CASSPGGAVTLHF	TGTGCCAGCAGCCCTGGTGGGGCAGTCACCCTCCACTTT
-	TRBV4-3	TRBJ1-3	-	CASSQVQSSGNTIYF	TGCGCCAGCAGCCAAGTACAGAGCTCTGGAAACACCATATATTTT
TRBD1	TRBV5-4	TRBJ1-2	-	CASSPGQGAPFNYGYTF	TGTGCCAGCAGCCCAGGACAGGGGGCTCCCTTTAACTATGGCTACACCTTC
-	TRBV4-1	TRBJ1-1	-	CASSQDVGRLNRMNTEAFF	TGCGCCAGCAGCCAAGACGTGGGCCGTTTAAACAGAATGAACACTGAAGCTTTCTTT
-	TRBV5-8	TRBJ1-6	-	CASSPFGESLHF	TGTGCCAGCAGCCCTTTTGGAGAATCCCTCCACTTT
TRBD1	TRBV4-1	TRBJ1-6	-	CASSQGLGLIGRTGLSPLHF	TGCGCCAGCAGCCAAGGTTTGGGGTTAATCGGTCGGACAGGCCTATCACCCCTCCACTTT
-	TRBV7-2	TRBJ1-5	-	CASSLVGSSSNQPQHF	TGTGCCAGCAGCTTAGTTGGGAGCTCAAGCAATCAGCCCCAGCATTTT
TRBD1	TRBV4-1	TRBJ1-2	-	CASSHWGDRYNYGYTF	TGCGCCAGCAGCCACTGGGGGGACAGGTACAACTATGGCTACACCTTC
TRBD2	TRBV6-1	TRBJ2-7	-	CASSGQAETSGGAYEQYF	TGTGCCAGCAGTGGCCAGGCAGAGACTAGCGGGGGGGCATACGAGCAGTACTTC
-	TRBV4-3	TRBJ1-3	-	CASSHRMSSGNTIYF	TGCGCCAGCAGCCATAGAATGTCCTCTGGAAACACCATATATTTT
-	TRBV9	TRBJ2-3	-	CASSVAGGGSTDTQYF	TGTGCCAGCAGCGTAGCAGGGGGAGGTAGCACAGATACGCAGTATTTT